The clone carrying this TCR beta chain was seen just once. Specified time point: week 3, after first cycle of checkpoint inhibitor. This sample was included in a study of blood T cell dynamics during melanoma immunotherapy. Libraries were prepared by immunoSEQ multiplex PCR; TCRdb keeps only in-frame clonotypes and omits some of them. The table lists about 11,000 clones, 80% of them singletons, with approximately 20% in the top ten. Per the germline V gene, CDR1 is LGHNA and CDR2 is YNFKEQ. This CDR3 contains 14 residues. V was clipped by 5 bases and J by 0 bases, with 10 bases between them. The chain combines TRBV4-2 with TRBJ1-1; D ambiguous. The input for sequencing was blood, taken from a patient treated with checkpoint blockade. This TCR derives from a human donor with melanoma. As DNA, the CDR3 is TGTGCCAGCAGCTTGGAACCTATGAACACTGAAGCTTTCTTT. It encodes CASSLEPMNTEAFF.